This is a list of T cell receptor beta chains from one sample in a study of blood T cell repertoires in COVID-19. Sequencing used immunoSEQ multiplex PCR; TCRdb keeps in-frame clones, though not all of them. The profile shows 100,000 to 130,000 clones, approximately 84% of them singletons. The source material was peripheral blood. The source is a human donor in a cohort sampled during active COVID-19. CDR3s include the opening cysteine and the closing phenylalanine or tryptophan. Each record gives: J gene, V gene, D gene, clone size, CDR3 protein, CDR3 DNA. The D gene is left open where the match is weak. Expanded clones are given a class, and other clones once, few, many or no size at all.

TRBJ1-2	TRBV5-8	NA	NA	CASRSRGGAGYTF	TGTGCCAGCAGGAGCCGGGGAGGTGCGGGCTACACCTTC
TRBJ1-1	TRBV5-5	TRBD1	NA	CASSWGQGAEEAFF	TGTGCCAGCAGCTGGGGACAGGGGGCGGAGGAAGCTTTCTTT
TRBJ2-7	TRBV6-6	NA	NA	CASSYHGSRSSYEQYF	TGTGCCAGCAGTTACCACGGGTCTCGCTCCTCCTACGAGCAGTACTTC
TRBJ2-2	TRBV12-3/TRBV12-4	NA	NA	CASSPDTGELFF	TGTGCCAGCAGTCCAGACACCGGGGAGCTGTTTTTT
TRBJ2-1	TRBV30	TRBD2	NA	CAWSTGLAGEVGFF	TGTGCCTGGAGCACGGGACTAGCGGGAGAGGTGGGGTTCTTC
TRBJ1-1	TRBV11-2	NA	few	CASSPSRGNTEAFF	TGTGCCAGCAGCCCTTCCCGAGGGAACACTGAAGCTTTCTTT
TRBJ1-1	TRBV7-8	NA	NA	CASSLGTVLEAFF	TGTGCCAGCAGCTTAGGCACAGTTCTTGAAGCTTTCTTT
TRBJ2-4	TRBV5-4	TRBD1	NA	CASSYRGLAKNIQYF	TGTGCCAGCAGTTACAGGGGTCTAGCCAAAAACATTCAGTACTTC
TRBJ1-1	TRBV4-3	NA	NA	CASSQDSWGVYTEAFF	TGCGCCAGCAGCCAAGATTCGTGGGGGGTGTACACTGAAGCTTTCTTT
TRBJ2-3	TRBV7-9	TRBD2	NA	CASSLGLAADTQYF	TGTGCCAGCAGCTTGGGACTAGCTGCAGATACGCAGTATTTT
TRBJ2-1	TRBV4-1	TRBD1	once	CASSQGDRSSYNEQFF	TGCGCCAGCAGCCAAGGGGACAGGAGCTCCTACAATGAGCAGTTCTTC
TRBJ2-1	TRBV24-1	NA	few	CATSNGGAGSSYNEQFF	TGTGCCACCAGTAATGGGGGGGCAGGGAGCTCCTACAATGAGCAGTTCTTC
TRBJ1-6	TRBV28	TRBD1	NA	CASSLQYRGSPLHF	TGTGCCAGCAGTCTACAATACAGGGGTTCACCCCTCCACTTT
TRBJ2-7	TRBV19	TRBD2	NA	CASSSAVAGQGEQYF	TGTGCCAGTAGTTCAGCCGTAGCGGGGCAAGGGGAGCAGTACTTC
TRBJ1-1	TRBV12-5	NA	NA	CASGLVIGRDTEAFF	TGTGCTAGTGGTTTGGTAATTGGCAGGGACACTGAAGCTTTCTTT
TRBJ2-1	TRBV5-4	TRBD2	NA	CASSPGLAGGPGYNEQFF	TGTGCCAGCAGCCCGGGACTAGCGGGAGGGCCCGGTTACAATGAGCAGTTCTTC
TRBJ2-7	TRBV19	TRBD2	NA	CASSPFAGTSSSYEQYF	TGTGCCAGTAGCCCCTTTGCCGGGACTAGCTCTTCCTACGAGCAGTACTTC
TRBJ2-2	TRBV7-9	NA	NA	CASSLAPSVAGELFF	TGTGCCAGCAGCTTAGCGCCCTCAGTCGCCGGGGAGCTGTTTTTT
TRBJ2-3	TRBV27	NA	few	CASSLSSRGTTQYF	TGTGCCAGCAGTTTATCTTCCCGGGGGACTACGCAGTATTTT
TRBJ1-5	TRBV7-2	TRBD1	NA	CASSLKAGTGFLNQPQHF	TGTGCCAGCAGCCTAAAGGCCGGGACAGGGTTTCTCAATCAGCCCCAGCATTTT
TRBJ1-1	TRBV10-1	NA	once	CASSDPTVEAFF	TGCGCCAGCAGTGACCCGACAGTTGAAGCTTTCTTT
TRBJ1-3	TRBV5-6	NA	once	CASSQGQFSGNTIYF	TGTGCCAGCAGCCAAGGACAATTCTCTGGAAACACCATATATTTT
TRBJ2-3	TRBV2	TRBD2	once	CASSSSGYTDTQYF	TGTGCCAGCTCATCTAGCGGTTACACAGATACGCAGTATTTT
TRBJ1-6	TRBV10-3	NA	NA	CAISEAARGNSPLHF	TGTGCCATCAGTGAGGCAGCCAGGGGTAATTCACCCCTCCACTTT
TRBJ2-1	TRBV27	NA	NA	CASGHGGSYNEQFF	TGTGCCAGCGGCCACGGGGGCTCCTACAATGAGCAGTTCTTC
TRBJ1-2	TRBV5-1	TRBD1	NA	CASSLTPGTGKDGYTF	TGCGCCAGCAGCCTAACCCCCGGGACAGGGAAGGATGGCTACACCTTC
TRBJ2-7	TRBV25-1	NA	NA	CASTSFGQRDEQYF	TGTGCCAGCACCTCTTTCGGACAGCGAGACGAGCAGTACTTC
TRBJ2-1	TRBV15	TRBD2	NA	CATSRGAGLAGGYNEQFF	TGTGCCACCAGCAGAGGAGCGGGACTAGCGGGAGGGTACAATGAGCAGTTCTTC
TRBJ2-1	TRBV15	NA	NA	CATSRDGGTHNEQFF	TGTGCCACCAGCAGAGATGGCGGGACTCACAATGAGCAGTTCTTC
TRBJ1-1	TRBV6-1	NA	NA	CASSDSGLRVEAFF	TGTGCCAGCAGTGATTCAGGGTTAAGGGTTGAAGCTTTCTTT
TRBJ1-1	TRBV18	TRBD1	NA	CASSPGTGGTEAFF	TGTGCCAGCTCACCAGGGACAGGGGGCACTGAAGCTTTCTTT
TRBJ2-5	TRBV7-3	TRBD2	NA	CASSLMSGGSGTQYF	TGTGCCAGCAGCTTAATGAGCGGGGGGTCCGGGACCCAGTACTTC
TRBJ2-7	TRBV7-2	TRBD2	NA	CASSPGLAAYEQYF	TGTGCCAGCAGCCCGGGACTAGCGGCTTACGAGCAGTACTTC
TRBJ1-1	TRBV5-1	NA	NA	CASSLALATEAFF	TGCGCCAGCAGCTTGGCCCTAGCCACTGAAGCTTTCTTT
TRBJ2-3	TRBV3-1/TRBV3-2	TRBD2	NA	CASSTSGYRDTQYF	TGTGCCAGCAGCACTAGCGGGTATAGAGATACGCAGTATTTT
TRBJ2-3	TRBV6-5	TRBD1	NA	CASRKTGADTQYF	TGTGCCAGCAGGAAGACAGGGGCGGATACGCAGTATTTT
TRBJ1-6	TRBV5-4	TRBD1	NA	CASSGTGTAFPDSPLHF	TGTGCCAGCAGCGGTACCGGGACAGCCTTCCCGGATTCACCCCTCCACTTT
TRBJ2-7	TRBV27	TRBD2	few	CASSLLASGTLHEQYF	TGTGCCAGCAGTTTATTGGCTAGCGGTACTCTCCACGAGCAGTACTTC
TRBJ1-2	TRBV19	TRBD1	few	CASSLAGGPNYGYTF	TGTGCCAGTAGTCTCGCAGGGGGGCCCAACTATGGCTACACCTTC
TRBJ1-1	TRBV28	NA	NA	CASTVGGDTEAFF	TGTGCCAGCACCGTGGGGGGAGACACTGAAGCTTTCTTT
TRBJ2-1	TRBV14	NA	once	CASSQVGTAPYNEQFF	TGTGCCAGCAGCCAAGTAGGCACAGCACCATACAATGAGCAGTTCTTC
TRBJ1-1	TRBV18	TRBD1	NA	CASSPRQGEAFF	TGTGCCAGCTCACCGAGACAGGGTGAGGCTTTCTTT
TRBJ1-6	TRBV5-6	TRBD1	NA	CASSLGPGQGNSPLHF	TGTGCCAGCAGCTTGGGCCCGGGACAGGGGAATTCACCCCTCCACTTT
TRBJ1-2	TRBV4-2	TRBD1	NA	CASSQEIAGQANYGYTF	TGTGCCAGCAGCCAAGAAATTGCGGGACAGGCAAACTATGGCTACACCTTC
TRBJ2-2	TRBV18	TRBD1	NA	CASSPRQGADVAWELFF	TGTGCCAGCTCACCAAGGCAGGGGGCAGACGTCGCATGGGAGCTGTTTTTT